These 14 T cell receptor beta chains share one sample of origin, sequenced in a study of Ad26.COV2.S vaccination and SARS-CoV-2 variants. The treatment: around 19 received Ad26.COV2.S at low or high dose, single or two shots; about 5 received placebo; per-sample allocation not given. After the first vaccine or placebo injection, samples were drawn on day 63. Profiled with immunoSEQ multiplex PCR; TCRdb holds only in-frame clones, not every one. The repertoire includes around 340,000 clones, about nine tenths of them detected once, and approximately 5.9% sits in the top ten. Source: peripheral blood, taken in a trial of Ad26.COV2.S vaccine versus placebo. The receptors shown here come from a person between 18 and 65 years old who received the Ad26.COV2.S COVID-19 vaccine or a placebo.

The chain has TRBV11-3 and TRBJ1-3; D remains unclear. The CDR3 consists of 14 residues. Germline CDR1 is SGHNT and CDR2 is YENEEA. Trimming took 3 bases from V and 0 from J, leaving 6 bases between them. The CDR3: CASSLGSSGNTIYF. For the CDR3, the DNA is TGTGCCAGCAGCTTGGGGAGCTCTGGAAACACCATATATTTT. Variable domain in full (rest from reference TRBV11-3 and TRBJ1-3): EAGVVQSPRYKIIEKKQPVAFWCNPISGHNTLYWYLQNLGQGPELLIRYENEEAVDDSQLPKDRFSAERLKGVDSTLKIQPAELGDSAVYLCASSLGSSGNTIYFGEGSWLTVV.

The chain links TRBV19 to TRBJ1-1; D is ambiguous. Germline V CDR1 and CDR2: LNHDA, SQIVND (reference sequence). This CDR3 spans 11 amino acids. V lost 5 bases and J 7 bases, leaving 8 bases between the germline ends. CDR3 sequence (DNA): TGTGCCAGTAGTCGAAACTATGAAGCTTTCTTT. This encodes CASSRNYEAFF.

This clone showed up just a few times. The chain recombines TRBV7-2 with TRBJ2-1; 9 nucleotides agree with TRBD2. With 4 bases clipped from V and 7 bases from J, the junction kept 14 bases outside the gene matches. The CDR3 has 17 amino acids. The germline V gene encodes CDR1 SGHTA and CDR2 FQGNSA. CDR3 nucleotide sequence: TGTGCCAGCAGCTCCAGGGCAGCGGGGGGTTTTGGGAATGAGCAGTTCTTC. Encoded protein: CASSSRAAGGFGNEQFF.

The rearrangement joins TRBV6-5 to TRBJ1-5; TRBD1 matches 8 bases. The CDR3 is 15 residues long. In germline, CDR1 is MNHEY, CDR2 SVGAGI. V lost 6 bases and J lost 1; bases outside the gene matches: 5. The DNA for the CDR3 is TGTGCCAGCAGATTCAGGACAGGGAGCAATCAGCCCCAGCATTTT. Protein product: CASRFRTGSNQPQHF.

The CDR3 coding sequence is TGTGCCAGCAGGGCTACTTCCCCAAATACGCAGTATTTT. This codes for CASRATSPNTQYF. The rearrangement links TRBV6-5 to TRBJ2-3; no reliable D call. The CDR3 extends over 13 amino acids. V gave up 6 bases and J gave up 7 bases, with 14 bases separating them. Germline V lookup: CDR1 MNHEY, CDR2 SVGAGI.

The chain joins TRBV5-1 to TRBJ1-2; weak D call: TRBD1 (5 bases). The CDR3 is 17 amino acids. CDR1 and CDR2 (germline): SGHRS, YFSETQ. With 3 bases removed from V and 2 bases from J, the gap between germline ends came to 20 bases. CDR3 in amino acids: CASSSRDGPRRNYGYTF. CDR3 nucleotides: TGCGCCAGCAGCTCACGGGACGGCCCGCGGAGGAACTATGGCTACACCTTC.

This clone has more than one count but fewer than ten. V gene TRBV10-3 combines with J gene TRBJ2-2; 11 bases match TRBD1. Germline values: CDR1 ENHRY, CDR2 SYGVKD. The CDR3 is 17 residues long. With V trimmed by 0 bases and J by 7 bases, 7 bases remained unmatched. The CDR3 sequence: CAISESAGTGGIGELFF. In DNA, the CDR3 is TGTGCCATCAGTGAGTCTGCCGGGACAGGGGGAATCGGGGAGCTGTTTTTT.

V and J are TRBV27 and TRBJ2-2, with 7 bases fitting TRBD2. Unmatched junction bases numbered 12, after V lost 5 bases and J lost 6 bases. The germline gives CDR1 MNHEY, CDR2 SMNVEV (reference sequence). The CDR3 length is 16 residues. CDR3 bases: TGTGCCAGCAGTCTGTCGTCGCGGGAGAGGGCCGGGGAGCTGTTTTTT. Amino acids: CASSLSSRERAGELFF.

Details on this clone: Sequence at one end of the junction differs from germline and may be a read error. The CDR3 protein is CASSLIRDLNPPQHF. CDR3 DNA sequence: TGTGCCAGCAGCTTGATTCGGGACCTCAATCCGCCCCAGCATTTT. The rearrangement uses TRBV5-8 and TRBJ1-5, with D possibly TRBD1 on 5 matching bases. The CDR3 is 15 amino acids. CDR1 and CDR2 (germline): SGHTS, YDEGEE.

This clone came up once. The chain uses TRBV28 and TRBJ1-1; D is unresolved. This CDR3 has 12 amino acids. V was shortened by 1 base and J by 5 bases, with 5 bases between the two germline ends. The germline CDR1 and CDR2 sequences are MDHEN and SYDVKM. The CDR3 sequence: CASSLSRTEAFF. In DNA form, the CDR3 reads TGTGCCAGCAGTTTATCCCGGACTGAAGCTTTCTTT.

This sequence joins TRBV18 and TRBJ2-5; possibly TRBD2 for D (5 bases). Between the trimmed V and J ends, which lost 2 bases and 4 bases, there was a span of 14 bases. CDR1 and CDR2 from the germline V gene are KGHSH and LQKENI. This CDR3 spans 15 amino acids. CDR3 protein: CASSPSNRGGETQYF. CDR3 DNA: TGTGCCAGCTCACCATCGAACCGGGGTGGAGAGACCCAGTACTTC.

Comments on this clone: Distinct nucleotide sequences in the sample also encode this CDR3. The V call is TRBV7-3, the J call TRBJ1-2; D is unclear. The CDR3 length is 14 residues. With 1 base removed from V and 2 bases from J, the gap between germline ends came to 8 bases. Germline assignment: CDR1 SGHTA and CDR2 FQGTGA. Here the CDR3 DNA reads TGTGCCAGCAGCTTAAGCGCGGGCAACTATGGCTACACCTTC. It codes for CASSLSAGNYGYTF. Variable domain in full (rest from reference TRBV7-3 and TRBJ1-2): GAGVSQTPSNKVTEKGKYVELRCDPISGHTALYWYRQSLGQGPEFLIYFQGTGAADDSGLPNDRFFAVRPEGSVSTLKIQRTERGDSAVYLCASSLSAGNYGYTFGSGTRLTVV.

The chain uses TRBV19 and TRBJ2-5, with TRBD1 matching over 9 bases. V was clipped by 5 bases and J by 5 bases; unmatched bases: 6. The CDR3 is 14 amino acids. Germline lookup yields CDR1 LNHDA and CDR2 SQIVND (reference sequence). CDR3 region: CASSRGQGMETQYF. The DNA for the CDR3 is TGTGCCAGTAGTCGAGGACAGGGGATGGAGACCCAGTACTTC.

This rearrangement joins TRBV3-1 (or the pseudogene TRBV3-2) to TRBJ1-5; the D gene is possibly TRBD1 (5 bases). Germline V gives CDR1 LGHDT, CDR2 YNNKEL (reference sequence). Trimming stripped 0 bases from V and 5 bases from J, with 8 bases between. The CDR3 sequence is 14 residues long. The CDR3 bases are TGTGCCAGCAGCCAAGATCAGGGATATCAGCCCCAGCATTTT. This sequence encodes CASSQDQGYQPQHF.